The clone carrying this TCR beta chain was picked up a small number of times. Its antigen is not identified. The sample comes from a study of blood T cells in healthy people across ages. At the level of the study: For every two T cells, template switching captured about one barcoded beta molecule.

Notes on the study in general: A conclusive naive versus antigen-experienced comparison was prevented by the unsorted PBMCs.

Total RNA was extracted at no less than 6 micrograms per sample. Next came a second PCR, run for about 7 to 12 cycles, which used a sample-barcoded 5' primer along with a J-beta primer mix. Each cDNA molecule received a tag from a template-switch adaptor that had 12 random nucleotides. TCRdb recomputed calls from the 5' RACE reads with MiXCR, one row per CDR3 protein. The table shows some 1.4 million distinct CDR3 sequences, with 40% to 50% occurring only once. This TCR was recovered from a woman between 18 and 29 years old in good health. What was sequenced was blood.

The CDR3 DNA reads as TGTGCCAGCAGCCTACAATTAAGCGTGGGGCAGTTCTTC. It is translated as CASSLQLSVGQFF. The chain couples TRBV27 to TRBJ2-1; D uncertain. CDR3 length: 13 amino acids. Germline values: CDR1 MNHEY, CDR2 SMNVEV (reference sequence). V was cut by 6 bases and J by 12 bases, with 18 bases left in between.